These T cell receptor beta chains were read from a single sample in a study of blood T cell repertoires in COVID-19. Measured with immunoSEQ multiplex PCR; TCRdb has only the in-frame clones, and not every one. The sample includes fewer than 200,000 clones, approximately 91% of them seen just once. Sequenced: peripheral blood. These receptors were obtained from a man in his late teens or twenties with COVID-19, enrolled during active disease. Each CDR3 is given with its conserved first and last residue. The D gene is left open where the match is weak. Expanded clones are given a class, and other clones once, few, many or no size at all.

.,TRBD1,TRBV18,TRBJ1-2,TGTGCCAGCTCACCACGAGACAGGGAAGCTGGCTACACCTTC,CASSPRDREAGYTF
.,TRBD1,TRBV5-4,TRBJ1-2,TGTGCCAGCAGCTCGGGACAGAACTATGGCTACACCTTC,CASSSGQNYGYTF
.,.,TRBV19,TRBJ1-2,TGTGCCAGTAATAGGGGACACTACTACACCTTC,CASNRGHYYTF
.,.,TRBV3-1/TRBV3-2,TRBJ1-3,TGTGCCAGCAGCCAAGAACCCCCCCAGATAAACACCATATATTTT,CASSQEPPQINTIYF
.,TRBD1,TRBV18,TRBJ2-7,TGTGCCAGCTCGCCCGGGACAGGGACCTACGAGCAGTACTTC,CASSPGTGTYEQYF
.,.,TRBV12-5,TRBJ2-2,TGTGCTAGTGGTTCCGGAGCCGGGGAGCTGTTTTTT,CASGSGAGELFF
.,.,TRBV9,TRBJ2-3,TGTGCCAGCAGCGTAGTGGGCCGGGGGACCACAGATACGCAGTATTTT,CASSVVGRGTTDTQYF
.,.,TRBV9,TRBJ1-3,TGTGCCAGCAGCGTAGGTGGGGGACACTCTGGAAACACCATATATTTT,CASSVGGGHSGNTIYF
.,.,TRBV7-9,TRBJ1-5,TGTGCCAGCAGCCGGGAGAGCAATCAGCCCCAGCATTTT,CASSRESNQPQHF
.,.,TRBV27,TRBJ2-3,TGTGCCAGCAGTTTTCGGGGACTCCCGGATACAGATACGCAGTATTTT,CASSFRGLPDTDTQYF
.,.,TRBV6-5,TRBJ1-1,TGTGCCAGCAGTTTGGACTGGGACACTGAAGCTTTCTTT,CASSLDWDTEAFF
.,TRBD2,TRBV15,TRBJ2-1,TGTGCCACCAGCAGAGTCCAATCGACTAGCGGGAAAGGCAATGAGCAGTTCTTC,CATSRVQSTSGKGNEQFF
once,.,TRBV9,TRBJ2-5,TGTGCCAGCAGCGTAGGTAATTCCAGGGAGACCCAGTACTTC,CASSVGNSRETQYF
.,TRBD1,TRBV19,TRBJ2-1,TGTGCCAGTAGTACCCTGACAGGGGTTAACGGGGTTGAGCAGTTCTTC,CASSTLTGVNGVEQFF
.,.,TRBV21-1,TRBJ2-5,TGTGCCAGCAGCAGACGACAGGGGGCGGGGGAGACCCAGTACTTC,CASSRRQGAGETQYF
.,TRBD1,TRBV27,TRBJ2-7,TGTGCCAGCTACGGACAGGGGTACGAGCAGTACTTC,CASYGQGYEQYF
.,TRBD1,TRBV28,TRBJ1-4,TGTGCCAGCAGTCCGGGACAGGGCTTTCGGGATGAAAAACTGCTTTTT,CASSPGQGFRDEKLLF
once,.,TRBV9,TRBJ1-4,TGTGCCAGCAGCGTCGGGGGAACTAATGAAAAACTGCTTTTT,CASSVGGTNEKLLF
few,TRBD2,TRBV7-9,TRBJ2-7,TGTGCCAGCAGCTTGGCCCCCCCCGGGACTAGGTACGAGCAGTACTTC,CASSLAPPGTRYEQYF
.,.,TRBV6-5,TRBJ2-1,TGTGCCAGCAGTTCCCGGTCCTACAATGAGCAGTTCTTC,CASSSRSYNEQFF
once,TRBD2,TRBV6-4,TRBJ2-1,TGTGCCAGCAGTCCGACTAGCGGGGGTGAAAAGCAGTTCTTC,CASSPTSGGEKQFF